This TCR beta chain was recorded in a study of blood T cells in healthy people across ages. Whole-study results and caveats: In older individuals, TCR beta diversity per million T cells was lower, falling roughly linearly with age.

The V gene's germline CDR1 is DFQATT and CDR2 SNEGSKA (reference sequence). The CDR3 is made up of 13 amino acids. With 4 bases removed from V and 2 bases from J, the gap between germline ends came to 9 bases. PCR was performed a second time for about 7 to 12 cycles using a sample-barcoded 5' primer and a J-beta primer mix. TCRdb reanalysed the 5' RACE reads using MiXCR and keeps one entry per CDR3 protein. Of under 850,000 distinct CDR3 sequences in the sample, roughly 40% were seen once. Worth noting for this clonotype: Antigen specificity is unknown.

The receptor was isolated from a man aged 18 to 30 in good health. This chain uses TRBV20-1 with TRBJ1-5; the D is unclear. The material sequenced was blood. Written as DNA, the CDR3 is TGCAGTGCTAAGTGCCCGGGCAATCAGCCCCAGCATTTT. Translation: CSAKCPGNQPQHF.